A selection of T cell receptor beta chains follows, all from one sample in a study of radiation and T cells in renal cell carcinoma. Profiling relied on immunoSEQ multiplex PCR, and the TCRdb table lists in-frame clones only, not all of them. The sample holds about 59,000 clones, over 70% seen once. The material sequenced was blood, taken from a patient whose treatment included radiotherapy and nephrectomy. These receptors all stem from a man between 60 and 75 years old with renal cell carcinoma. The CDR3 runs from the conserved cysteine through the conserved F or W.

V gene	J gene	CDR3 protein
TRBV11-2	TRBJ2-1	CASSRTQEQFF
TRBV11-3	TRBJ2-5	CASSLERWGTQYF
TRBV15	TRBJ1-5	CATSRDALGESNQPQHF
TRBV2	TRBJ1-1	CASSRDVNTEAFF
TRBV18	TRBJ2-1	CASSPPGQGVYNEQFF
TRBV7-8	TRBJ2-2	CASSLRSRGTSGRDTGELFF
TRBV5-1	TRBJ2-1	CASSLNLAGHSNEQFF
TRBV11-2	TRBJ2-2	CASSLKGWGSGGELFF
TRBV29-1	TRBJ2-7	CTRWGDYAYEQYF
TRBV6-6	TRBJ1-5	CASRGGIDSNQPQHF
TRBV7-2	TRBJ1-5	CASSLFQGNQPQHF
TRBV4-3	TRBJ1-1	CASSQLPATGLGEAFF
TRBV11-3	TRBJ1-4	CASSLGQATNEKLFF
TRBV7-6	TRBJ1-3	CASSPTVQGVSGNTIYF
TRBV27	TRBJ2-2	CASRSRNWANTGELFF
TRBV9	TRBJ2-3	CASSAFPWDSTDTQYF
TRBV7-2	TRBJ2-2	CASSFRLAGAPTGELFF
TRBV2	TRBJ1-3	CASSDGGEGGNTIYF
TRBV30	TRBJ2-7	CAWGPGQLPYEQYF
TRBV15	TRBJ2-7	CATSREGGYEQYF
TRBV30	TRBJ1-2	CALGVEANYGYTF
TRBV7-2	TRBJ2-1	CASSLGGVDEQFF
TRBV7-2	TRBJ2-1	CASSQHGGDYNEQFF
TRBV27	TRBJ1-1	CASSWAGDTEAFF
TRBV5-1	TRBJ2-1	CASSLWQIDEQFF
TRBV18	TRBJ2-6	CASSPIRGVNSSGANVLTF
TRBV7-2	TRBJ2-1	CASSSKRGGVGEQFF
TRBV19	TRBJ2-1	CASSTPPSGGEQFF
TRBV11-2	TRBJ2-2	CASSLDLAGVTGELFF
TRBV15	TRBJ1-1	CATSSISIRTDDEAFF
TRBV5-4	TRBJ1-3	CASSPTRQGHSGNTIYF
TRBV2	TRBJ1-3	CASRQGPGNTIYF
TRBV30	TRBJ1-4	CAWSVRGAGNEKLFF
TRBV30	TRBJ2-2	CAWSRQGALTLTGELFF
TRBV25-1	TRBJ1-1	CASSGRGAARSTEAFF
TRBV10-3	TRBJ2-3	CAISERSSGGVTDTQYF
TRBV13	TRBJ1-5	CASSLGSLDRSNQPQHF
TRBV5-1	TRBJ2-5	CASSPGQAGQETQYF
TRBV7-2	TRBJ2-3	CASSLAVTGGTDTQYF
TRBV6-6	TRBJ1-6	CASSSPRDRGYSPLHF
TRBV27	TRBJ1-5	CASSFGGINQPQHF
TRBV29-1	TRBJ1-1	CSIALWGGDDTEAFF